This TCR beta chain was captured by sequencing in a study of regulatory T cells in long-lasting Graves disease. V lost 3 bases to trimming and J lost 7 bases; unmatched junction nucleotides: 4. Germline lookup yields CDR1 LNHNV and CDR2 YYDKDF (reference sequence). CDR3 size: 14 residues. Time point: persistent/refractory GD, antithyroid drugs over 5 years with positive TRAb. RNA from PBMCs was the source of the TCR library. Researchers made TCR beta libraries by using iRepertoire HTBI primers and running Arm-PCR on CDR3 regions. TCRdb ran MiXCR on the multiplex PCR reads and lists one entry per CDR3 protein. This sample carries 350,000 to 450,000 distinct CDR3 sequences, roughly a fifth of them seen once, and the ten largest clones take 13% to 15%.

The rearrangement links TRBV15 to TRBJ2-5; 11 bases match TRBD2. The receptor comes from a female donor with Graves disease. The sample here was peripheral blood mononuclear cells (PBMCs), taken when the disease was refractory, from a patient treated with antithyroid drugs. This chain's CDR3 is CATSRETSGGTQYF. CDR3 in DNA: TGTGCCACCAGCAGGGAAACTAGCGGGGGGACCCAGTACTTC.